This T cell receptor beta chain was observed in a study of human T cells and chemical hapten exposure. This clonotype was picked up many times. The time point is: pre-sensitization, week 0. Described treatment: therapeutic diphenylcyclopropenone sensitization with weekly scalp DPC. Ahead of applying each patch test, blood was sampled. RNA extraction used unfractionated whole blood as the source of total RNA. The CDR3 sequence is 13 residues long. Germline CDR1 reads MNHEY; CDR2 reads SVGAGI. The ends were cut back, 6 bases at V and 6 bases at J, with 14 bases in the middle. The library put unique molecular identifiers onto individual cDNA molecules. Original handling: The median was about 89,000 TCRs per sample, ranging roughly 23,224 to 690,600. TCRdb fed the RACE reads into MiXCR, producing one record per CDR3 protein. These V and J calls rely on TCRdb rather than the paper's analysis. The profile shows under 100,000 distinct CDR3 sequences, approximately 9% of them singletons.

Sequences were derived from whole blood, sampled in connection with sensitization to the hapten diphenylcyclopropenone (DPC). The chain has TRBV6-5 and TRBJ1-1; no firm D call. This sequence originates from a middle-aged man with alopecia areata. Some clones in this sample may be carry-over from other donors' samples. The CDR3 sequence: CASRPGEGAEAFF. The DNA of the CDR3 is TGTGCCAGCAGACCTGGAGAAGGCGCTGAAGCTTTCTTT.